The present TCR beta chain was sequenced within a study of blood T cell repertoires in COVID-19. Looking at the study overall: The United States, Italy and Spain provided the acute and convalescent COVID-19 samples. T cells, B-cell-depleted T cells, or PBMCs provided the cDNA or gDNA that served as material.

The CDR3 consists of 16 residues. Germline-derived CDR1 and CDR2 are SEHNR and FQNEAQ (reference sequence). Trimming removed 1 base from V and 0 bases from J, with 7 bases in between. Original processing methods: The authors estimated nucleated cell counts from reference gene primer amplification. TCRdb keeps only in-frame clones here, not all; method: immunoSEQ multiplex PCR. V and J calls and clone size are given by that table; D and trimming were obtained from the DNA. The profile shows over 300,000 clones, approximately 88% of them singletons. This rearrangement joins TRBV7-9 to TRBJ2-6; perhaps TRBD2 as D (5 bases). Input material: peripheral blood. The TCR comes from a man aged 18-30 years who had recovered from COVID-19. The CDR3 loop is CASSLGAASGANVLTF. The CDR3 nucleotides read TGTGCCAGCAGCTTAGGAGCGGCCTCTGGGGCCAACGTCCTGACTTTC.